These 27 T cell receptor beta chains were all obtained from the same sample, sequenced in a study of control samples from healthy donors and cancer patients. TCRdb's table, derived via immunoSEQ multiplex PCR, lists solely in-frame clones and lacks some. The table records about 92,000 clones, roughly 78% of them present only once. Sequencing was carried out using blood. The receptors come from a woman between 55 and 75 years old in good health.

The chain recombines TRBV19 with TRBJ2-1; 10 nucleotides match TRBD2. Germline CDR1 is LNHDA and CDR2 is SQIVND (reference sequence). This CDR3 spans 15 amino acids. Unmatched junction bases numbered 7, after V lost 6 bases and J lost 5 bases. CDR3 nucleotides: TGTGCCAGTAGCCTAACTAGCGGGAACCACAATGAGCAGTTCTTC. Its translation is CASSLTSGNHNEQFF.

The CDR3 here is CARSFRTAEEMNTEAFF. The CDR3 bases are TGTGCCAGAAGCTTTCGAACCGCCGAGGAGATGAACACTGAAGCTTTCTTT. V usage is TRBV7-5 and J usage is TRBJ1-1. TRBV7-5 is tagged as a pseudogene. This CDR3 is built from 17 residues.

This clone has only one observation. This chain links TRBV2 with TRBJ1-4; D is unclear. Trimming took 7 bases from V and 8 from J, leaving 11 bases between them. The CDR3 sequence is 12 residues long. Germline V gene lookup returns CDR1 SNHLY and CDR2 FYNNEI. This chain's CDR3 is CASTARGEKLFF. As DNA, the CDR3 is TGTGCCAGCACGGCCCGCGGGGAAAAACTGTTTTTT. The whole variable domain, remainder taken from reference TRBV2 and TRBJ1-4, is EPEVTQTPSHQVTQMGQEVILRCVPISNHLYFYWYRQILGQKVEFLVSFYNNEISEKSEIFDDQFSVERPDGSNFTLKIRSTKLEDSAMYFCASTARGEKLFFGSGTQLSVL.

This clone was recorded many times. The J gene is TRBJ1-4, the V gene TRBV28; TRBD1 agrees at 9 bases. CDR1 and CDR2 from the germline V gene are MDHEN and SYDVKM. This CDR3 contains 17 residues. J gave up 2 bases and V 4 bases, and 8 bases lay outside the gene matches. In DNA form, the CDR3 reads TGTGCCAGCAGTTCCCCCCACAGGGGGCATACTAATGAAAAACTGTTTTTT. Amino acids: CASSSPHRGHTNEKLFF.

Details on this clone: Additional DNA sequences in this sample encode the identical CDR3. V usage is TRBV6-1 and J usage is TRBJ2-1, with D possibly matching TRBD2 (5 bases). In germline, CDR1 is MNHNS, CDR2 SASEGT. V was pared by 1 base and J by 3 bases, with 7 bases between. The CDR3 loop spans 14 amino acids. The CDR3 spells CASSEVAGYNEQFF. For the CDR3, the DNA is TGTGCCAGCAGTGAAGTCGCGGGCTACAATGAGCAGTTCTTC.

The V call is TRBV9, the J call TRBJ1-3; a weak D match, TRBD1 (5 bases). From germline, CDR1 is SGDLS and CDR2 YYNGEE. V was pared by 7 bases and J by 0 bases, with 11 bases between. This CDR3 has 14 residues. The CDR3 reads CASGAGSSGNTIYF. The CDR3 DNA is TGTGCCAGCGGCGCAGGGAGCTCTGGAAACACCATATATTTT.

The V call is TRBV19, the J call TRBJ2-1; tentatively, D is TRBD1 (6 bases). This CDR3 is 14 amino acids long. V was cut by 7 bases and J by 7 bases, with 17 bases left in between. Germline CDR1 and CDR2: LNHDA and SQIVND (reference sequence). The DNA for the CDR3 is TGTGCCAGTAAAACAGGGAACTCGAGGAATGAGCAGTTCTTC. Amino acids: CASKTGNSRNEQFF.

The chain recombines TRBV7-2 with TRBJ2-1, with TRBD1 identical over 10 bases. Germline CDR1 reads SGHTA; CDR2 reads FQGNSA. V was clipped by 7 bases and J by 9 bases; unmatched bases: 9. CDR3 length equals 14 residues. CDR3 in amino acids: CASKTGTGEGEQFF. CDR3 coding DNA: TGTGCCAGCAAGACCGGGACAGGGGAAGGTGAGCAGTTCTTC.

The chain employs TRBV5-1 and TRBJ2-1; D is ambiguous. The CDR3 has 11 amino acids. V shed 2 bases and J shed 7 bases, with 4 bases lying between them. CDR1 SGHRS and CDR2 YFSETQ come from the germline V gene. The CDR3 loop reads CASSLQNEQFF. Written as DNA, the CDR3 is TGCGCCAGCAGCTTACAGAATGAGCAGTTCTTC.

This clone was found once. This chain joins TRBV7-2 and TRBJ2-7; 8 nucleotides agree with TRBD1. The ends lost 6 bases at V and 0 bases at J; junction bases unmatched: 7. CDR3 size: 15 residues. CDR1 SGHTA and CDR2 FQGNSA come from the germline V gene. The CDR3 sequence: CASRSQGVGSYEQYF. The DNA for the CDR3 is TGTGCCAGCAGATCACAGGGGGTTGGCTCCTACGAGCAGTACTTC.

The V call is TRBV28, the J call TRBJ1-2; D gene ambiguous. The CDR3 loop spans 12 amino acids. V gave up 5 bases and J gave up 4 bases, with 8 bases separating them. Germline loops: CDR1 MDHEN, CDR2 SYDVKM. CDR3 DNA: TGTGCCAGCAGTCCGTCGAGCTATGGCTACACCTTC. Translating it yields CASSPSSYGYTF.

This sequence joins TRBV5-1 and TRBJ2-7; a weak D match, TRBD2 (6 bases). V gave up 3 bases and J gave up 0 bases, with 10 bases separating them. The CDR3 has 14 amino acids. The germline CDR1 and CDR2 sequences are SGHRS and YFSETQ. CDR3 region: CASSYSGTSYEQYF. The DNA for the CDR3 is TGCGCCAGCAGCTATAGCGGAACCTCCTACGAGCAGTACTTC. Full variable domain (rest looked up from reference TRBV5-1 and TRBJ2-7): KAGVTQTPRYLIKTRGQQVTLSCSPISGHRSVSWYQQTPGQGLQFLFEYFSETQRNKGNFPGRFSGRQFSNSRSEMNVSTLELGDSALYLCASSYSGTSYEQYFGPGTRLTVT.

This clone was observed a single time. The V call is TRBV5-1, the J call TRBJ1-4; D remains unclear. The CDR3 is 15 amino acids. The germline V and J ends were trimmed by 0 bases and 2 bases, with 8 bases remaining between them. Germline CDR1 reads SGHRS; CDR2 reads YFSETQ. The CDR3 here is CASSLVGTTNEKLFF. In DNA, the CDR3 is TGCGCCAGCAGCTTGGTGGGTACGACTAATGAAAAACTGTTTTTT. The full variable domain, completed using reference TRBV5-1 and TRBJ1-4, is KAGVTQTPRYLIKTRGQQVTLSCSPISGHRSVSWYQQTPGQGLQFLFEYFSETQRNKGNFPGRFSGRQFSNSRSEMNVSTLELGDSALYLCASSLVGTTNEKLFFGSGTQLSVL.

This chain uses TRBV5-1 with TRBJ2-3; D is perhaps TRBD1 (5 bases). There are 15 residues in the CDR3. Per the germline V gene, CDR1 is SGHRS and CDR2 is YFSETQ. Trimming cost V 0 bases and J 1 base, with 9 bases left between them. CDR3 loop: CASSLEGPRTDTQYF. CDR3 coding DNA: TGCGCCAGCAGCTTGGAGGGGCCCCGCACAGATACGCAGTATTTT.

CDR3 in DNA: TGTGCCAGCTCCAATGCGGGGGGGCGAACCGGGGAGCTGTTTTTT. Translated, it gives CASSNAGGRTGELFF. This chain links TRBV7-7 with TRBJ2-2; TRBD2 matches at 9 bases. V shed 8 bases and J 5 bases; nucleotides not matched to a gene: 9. The CDR3 extends over 15 amino acids. CDR1 and CDR2 (germline): SSHAT, FNYEAQ (reference sequence).

CDR3 DNA sequence: TGTGCCAGCAGTGACTCCCACGGCAGGGACAGGCCGAACTCCTACGAGCAGTACTTC. Its translation is CASSDSHGRDRPNSYEQYF. The chain links TRBV6-4 to TRBJ2-7, with 8 bases that match TRBD1. Germline CDR1 MRHNA, CDR2 SNTAGT. CDR3 length equals 19 residues. V shed 0 bases, J shed 0 bases, and the junction held 13 bases outside the gene matches.

The chain combines TRBV5-4 with TRBJ2-7; 7 bases match TRBD2. This CDR3 spans 16 amino acids. The J segment lost 3 bases and the V segment lost 0 bases, leaving 9 bases of the junction unmatched. Germline-derived CDR1 and CDR2 are SGHNT and YYREEE (reference sequence). The CDR3 is CASSLAMGGDGYEQYF. The DNA for the CDR3 is TGTGCCAGCAGCTTGGCTATGGGAGGGGACGGCTACGAGCAGTACTTC.

This clone has only a few counts. The J gene is TRBJ2-2, the V gene TRBV21-1; the table's D call, TRBD2, has no DNA check behind it. TRBV21-1 is a pseudogene segment. This CDR3 is built from 11 residues. The CDR3 DNA sequence: TGTGCCAGCGGTTTAGCGGGGGAGCTGTTTTTT. It codes for CASGLAGELFF.

This clone was counted between two and nine times. This chain joins TRBV6-5 and TRBJ1-2; 10 positions match TRBD1. CDR1 is MNHEY and CDR2 is SVGAGI in the germline V gene. CDR3 length: 15 residues. V was clipped by 6 bases and J by 6 bases; unmatched bases: 10. CDR3 loop: CASSQGQGKGDGYTF. CDR3 DNA: TGTGCCAGCAGCCAGGGACAGGGGAAGGGAGATGGCTACACCTTC.

This clone was counted a few times. The V and J genes are TRBV12-3 or TRBV12-4 and TRBJ2-1, with no clear D. CDR3 length: 11 residues. V lost 4 bases and J 4 bases, leaving 2 bases between the germline ends. The CDR3 DNA follows: TGTGCCAGCAGTTCATACAATGAGCAGTTCTTC. Protein: CASSSYNEQFF.

A remark on this clone: A read error may produce the germline difference seen at one junction end. The chain has TRBV25-1 and TRBJ2-3; no definite D call. The CDR3 is 11 residues long. Germline V lookup: CDR1 MGHDK, CDR2 SYGVNS. The CDR3 loop reads CASSGKGRWNF. The CDR3 bases are TGTGCCAGCAGTGGGAAAGGACGTTGGAATTTT.

This chain connects TRBV2 to TRBJ1-2, with no clear D. This CDR3 comprises 12 residues. V was pared by 7 bases and J by 6 bases, with 12 bases between. Germline CDR1 is SNHLY and CDR2 is FYNNEI. CDR3 protein: CASTRFIDGYTF. The CDR3 DNA sequence: TGTGCCAGCACCAGGTTTATAGATGGCTACACCTTC.

The V gene is TRBV10-3, the J gene TRBJ2-7; 9 bases are shared with TRBD2. Trimming removed 10 bases from V and 3 bases from J; junction bases left unmatched: 7. Germline CDR1 ENHRY, CDR2 SYGVKD. CDR3 length: 13 residues. The CDR3 DNA is TGTGCCACCGAGACTAGCGGTCTCTACGAGCAGTACTTC. Translating it yields CATETSGLYEQYF.

V is TRBV7-2 and J is TRBJ2-7; D not resolved. There are 12 residues in the CDR3. Germline values: CDR1 SGHTA, CDR2 FQGNSA. Trimming removed 3 bases at V and 0 bases at J, with 3 bases between. In nucleotides, the CDR3 is TGTGCCAGCAGCTTCGGCTCCTACGAGCAGTACTTC. It encodes CASSFGSYEQYF.

The gene calls are TRBV28 and TRBJ1-1; D gene unclear. The length of the CDR3 is 13 residues. Germline CDR1 and CDR2: MDHEN and SYDVKM. V was shortened by 3 bases and J by 7 bases, with 12 bases between the two germline ends. CDR3 nucleotide sequence: TGTGCCAGCAGTTTTTCCGTCCAGCGTGAAGCTTTCTTT. Translating it yields CASSFSVQREAFF.

The J gene is TRBJ1-1, the V gene TRBV14; unclear D gene. This CDR3 is built from 13 residues. Trimming left V 1 base short and J 1 base short, with 4 bases between. Germline lookup yields CDR1 SGHDN and CDR2 FVKESK. Here the CDR3 reads CASSQGENTEAFF. In DNA, the CDR3 is TGTGCCAGCAGCCAAGGAGAGAACACTGAAGCTTTCTTT. Full variable domain (missing parts from reference TRBV14 and TRBJ1-1): EAGVTQFPSHSVIEKGQTVTLRCDPISGHDNLYWYRRVMGKEIKFLLHFVKESKQDESGMPNNRFLAERTGGTYSTLKVQPAELEDSGVYFCASSQGENTEAFFGQGTRLTVV.

The chain employs TRBV6-5 and TRBJ1-2; TRBD1 aligns across 9 bases. With V trimmed by 6 bases and J by 8 bases, 13 bases remained unmatched. CDR3 size: 15 residues. Germline V lookup: CDR1 MNHEY, CDR2 SVGAGI. The CDR3 DNA sequence: TGTGCCAGCAGCGTACCGGGACAGGGAGGGGAAGGCTACACCTTC. Translating it yields CASSVPGQGGEGYTF.